This T cell receptor (beta chain) came from a study of CD8+CD57+ T cells in acquired aplastic anemia. Study information: Sorted CD4+ and CD8+ cells yielded roughly 3.1 ug of DNA on average. Study-wide results and limits: Patients and controls shared about 30 CD8+ CDR3 sequences, which appeared highly expressed in patients and within their immunodominant clones.

According to the study, genomic DNA was the template for TCR beta VDJ and CDR3 profiling. TCRdb itself ran the reads through MiXCR, one entry per CDR3 protein. The sample lists hundreds of thousands of distinct CDR3 sequences, 65% to 75% occurring once. Trimming removed 0 bases at V and 7 bases at J, with 13 bases between. This CDR3 region has 14 residues. Germline V lookup: CDR1 SGHVS, CDR2 FQNEAQ. In its sample, this clonotype was seen many times. The antigen is not known. The receptor was isolated from a human donor in good health, serving as a control. What was sequenced was sorted CD4+, CD8+, or CD8+CD57+ T cells (not recorded which) from PBMCs. The chain uses TRBV7-8 and TRBJ2-7; TRBD2 is a possible D gene (5 bases). Written as DNA, the CDR3 is TGTGCCAGCAGCTTAGCGGGAGCGTCGGTGGAGCAGTACTTC. This translates into CASSLAGASVEQYF.